This entry lists 28 T cell receptor beta chains sequenced from one sample in a study of T cells in Graves' hyperthyroidism and ophthalmopathy. TCR beta CDR3 regions were amplified from RNA transcripts. The TCR CDR3 was amplified in a first-round RT-PCR using the HTBI primer set. TCRdb called the multiplex PCR reads again in MiXCR, with one record for every CDR3 protein. Among nearly 600,000 distinct CDR3 sequences listed, 11% to 15% were seen once. The sample consisted of blood. All receptors come from a woman aged 18 to 35 with Graves' ophthalmopathy.

A remark on this clonotype: Just one base apart from a much larger clone, this may be a read error. The rearrangement joins TRBV19 to TRBJ2-1, with D perhaps assigned TRBD1 or TRBD2 (6 bases each). The tail of the sequence fits TRBJ2-7 better, so the J call may be wrong. The CDR3 is 15 residues long. Germline lookup yields CDR1 LNHDA and CDR2 SQIVND (reference sequence). CDR3 loop: CASSSGAGLYNEQYF. For the CDR3, the DNA is TGTGCCAGTAGTTCAGGGGCGGGACTCTACAATGAGCAGTACTTC.

This clonotype has a handful of counts. In nucleotides, the CDR3 is TGTGCCATCAGTGAGAACCTACGTAGCACAGATACGCAGTATTTT. This sequence encodes CAISENLRSTDTQYF. The gene calls are TRBV10-3 and TRBJ2-3; no clear D gene. V lost 2 bases and J 0 bases, leaving 9 bases between the germline ends. Germline-derived CDR1 and CDR2 are ENHRY and SYGVKD. The CDR3 spans 15 residues.

This chain links TRBV4-3 with TRBJ1-2; TRBD1 matches 8 bases. The CDR3 totals 16 residues. V was clipped by 0 bases and J by 6 bases; unmatched bases: 9. Germline V gene sequence: CDR1 LGHNA, CDR2 YSLEER. The DNA for the CDR3 is TGCGCCAGCAGCCAAGATTGGACAGGGTTTTCGGATGGCTACACCTTC. Its protein product is CASSQDWTGFSDGYTF.

The chain has TRBV4-2 and TRBJ2-7; D perhaps matches TRBD2 (6 bases). The CDR3 loop spans 18 amino acids. The germline gives CDR1 LGHNA, CDR2 YNFKEQ. The V end was cut by 0 bases, the J end by 1 base, with 19 bases between. CDR3 loop: CASSQEVGQEGWSYEQYF. DNA of the CDR3: TGTGCCAGCAGCCAAGAAGTGGGGCAGGAGGGCTGGTCCTACGAGCAGTACTTC.

This clonotype has ten or more counts. CDR3 region: CASSDVGLVFNEQFF. CDR3 sequence (DNA): TGTGCCAGCAGTGATGTGGGACTAGTGTTCAATGAGCAGTTCTTC. The genes are TRBV6-1 and TRBJ2-1; 8 bases agree with TRBD2. The ends lost 3 bases at V and 6 bases at J; junction bases unmatched: 7. This CDR3 comprises 15 residues. Germline V lookup: CDR1 MNHNS, CDR2 SASEGT.

In this sample, this clonotype turned up many times. The J gene is TRBJ2-7, the V gene TRBV29-1; 9 positions match TRBD1. Germline V lookup: CDR1 SQVTM, CDR2 ANQGSEA. V lost 0 bases to trimming and J lost 0 bases; unmatched junction nucleotides: 6. This CDR3 region has 16 residues. The CDR3 spells CSVEDPATGGSYEQYF. The CDR3 DNA reads as TGCAGCGTTGAAGATCCTGCGACAGGGGGCTCCTACGAGCAGTACTTC.

This clonotype was counted ten times or more. The chain uses TRBV11-2 and TRBJ2-7; D gene ambiguous. CDR3 length equals 17 residues. V lost 4 bases to trimming and J lost 2 bases, with 21 bases between them. The V gene's germline CDR1 is SGHAT and CDR2 FQNNGV. CDR3 sequence reads: CASSYLVFGLPTYEQYF. CDR3 nucleotide sequence: TGTGCCAGCAGCTACCTGGTGTTCGGGCTACCCACCTACGAGCAGTACTTC.

This clonotype has at least ten counts. This sequence joins TRBV20-1 and TRBJ2-3; weak D call: TRBD1 (6 bases). CDR1 and CDR2 from the germline V gene are DFQATT and SNEGSKA (reference sequence). This CDR3 has 13 residues. V was clipped by 7 bases and J by 2 bases, with 13 bases between them. The CDR3 here is CSVDSLFTDTQYF. The CDR3 coding sequence is TGCAGTGTGGACAGTCTATTCACAGATACGCAGTATTTT.

This clonotype was seen more than once but under ten times. The chain uses TRBV20-1 and TRBJ2-6; D possibly corresponds to TRBD2 (6 bases). This CDR3 has 15 amino acids. The V end lost 0 bases, the J end lost 2 bases, and 8 bases lay between the germline ends. The germline CDR1 and CDR2 sequences are DFQATT and SNEGSKA (reference sequence). The CDR3 reads CSARDQRAGANVLTF. The DNA of the CDR3 is TGCAGTGCTAGAGATCAGCGGGCTGGGGCCAACGTCCTGACTTTC.

The chain is built from TRBV7-9 and TRBJ1-2; possibly TRBD1 for D (6 bases). This CDR3 comprises 13 residues. Between the trimmed V and J ends, which lost 5 bases and 6 bases, there was a span of 13 bases. Germline V lookup: CDR1 SEHNR, CDR2 FQNEAQ (reference sequence). The CDR3 reads CASSQTGSHGYTF. The CDR3 nucleotides are TGTGCCAGCAGCCAAACAGGGTCTCATGGCTACACCTTC.

This clonotype was found many times. The rearrangement joins TRBV3-1 to TRBJ2-1; possibly TRBD2 for D (6 bases). Per germline, CDR1 LGHDT and CDR2 YNNKEL (reference sequence). The V end lost 1 base, the J end lost 14 bases, and 12 bases lay between the germline ends. The CDR3 contains 12 residues. The CDR3 protein is CASSQVWGEEFF. The CDR3 bases are TGTGCCAGCAGCCAAGTGTGGGGGGAGGAGTTCTTC.

The chain has TRBV3-2 and TRBJ2-7; the table assigns TRBD2, which was not confirmed against the DNA. TRBV3-2 is shown as a pseudogene. CDR3 length: 15 residues. CDR3 DNA sequence: TGCGCCAGCAGCCAAGGGAGCGCCTCTCGGCTCGAGCAGTACTTC. Translation gives CASSQGSASRLEQYF.

A word on this clonotype: This clone may be a read error of a much larger clone one base away. The CDR3 DNA follows: TGTGCCAGCAGCTTACAAGGATTACTCCTAGGTCCTAACTGTGGCTACACCTTC. Amino acids: CASSLQGLLLGPNCGYTF. The genes are TRBV11-2 and TRBJ1-2; unclear D gene. Germline V gives CDR1 SGHAT, CDR2 FQNNGV. CDR3 length: 18 residues.

This CDR3 reads CASSWTRGNEQYF. The CDR3 DNA sequence: TGCGCCAGCAGCTGGACTAGGGGTAACGAGCAGTACTTC. The genes are TRBV5-1 and TRBJ2-7; 7 bases align to TRBD2. The trim removed 3 bases at V and 5 bases at J, leaving 5 bases unmatched. The CDR3 loop spans 13 amino acids. Germline CDR1 reads SGHRS; CDR2 reads YFSETQ.

The table lists this clonotype with a few counts. This chain connects TRBV28 to TRBJ2-4; 10 nucleotides align to TRBD2. Germline V lookup: CDR1 MDHEN, CDR2 SYDVKM. The CDR3 extends over 19 amino acids. V shed 5 bases and J 0 bases; nucleotides not matched to a gene: 13. The DNA for the CDR3 is TGTGCCAGCAGTCCCCAACCGGGACTAGCGCTGCTAGCCAAAAACATTCAGTACTTC. This codes for CASSPQPGLALLAKNIQYF.

This clonotype has just a few counts. This rearrangement joins TRBV6-2 or TRBV6-3 to TRBJ1-2; maybe TRBD1 (6 bases). The CDR3 runs 14 residues. Looked up from germline, CDR1 is MNHEY and CDR2 is SVGEGT. Trimming took 6 bases from V and 3 from J, leaving 14 bases between them. The CDR3 here is CASRTQGIDYGYTF. Here the CDR3 DNA reads TGTGCCAGCAGAACACAGGGAATCGACTATGGCTACACCTTC.

This clonotype has at least ten counts. CDR3 sequence: CASSLLSDATGELFF. Written as DNA, the CDR3 is TGTGCCAGCAGCTTGTTGAGTGACGCCACCGGGGAGCTGTTTTTT. The gene calls are TRBV5-6 and TRBJ2-2, with D hard to call. The V gene lost 1 base and the J gene lost 4 bases, with 11 bases spanning the gap. Germline CDR1 is SGHDT and CDR2 is YYEEEE. The length of the CDR3 is 15 residues.

This clonotype appeared many times. The chain uses TRBV28 and TRBJ2-1; TRBD2 aligns across 11 bases. The CDR3 is 16 residues long. CDR1 MDHEN and CDR2 SYDVKM come from the germline V gene. V lost 3 bases and J lost 8; bases outside the gene matches: 9. CDR3 DNA: TGTGCCAGCAGTTTCCCTAGCGGGAGGCCAGGTGATGAGCAGTTCTTC. Protein product: CASSFPSGRPGDEQFF.

This clonotype was counted a few times. The CDR3 DNA follows: TGTGCCAGCAGTGCCCTCAGGAGCGGGAGTGATAATGAGCAGTTCTTC. This codes for CASSALRSGSDNEQFF. V usage is TRBV2 and J usage is TRBJ2-1, with 8 bases lining up with TRBD2. The CDR3 is 16 residues long. V lost 4 bases, J lost 7 bases, and 12 bases stayed unmatched. The germline CDR1 and CDR2 sequences are SNHLY and FYNNEI. The entire variable domain, with the rest obtained from reference TRBV2 and TRBJ2-1, is as follows: EPEVTQTPSHQVTQMGQEVILRCVPISNHLYFYWYRQILGQKVEFLVSFYNNEISEKSEIFDDQFSVERPDGSNFTLKIRSTKLEDSAMYFCASSALRSGSDNEQFFGPGTRLTVL.

Concerning this clonotype itself: This sequence may be a read error, since a much larger clone differs from it by one base. This chain uses TRBV12-3 or TRBV12-4 with TRBJ1-1; no definite D call. The CDR3 runs 12 residues. V dropped 8 bases and J dropped 4 bases, with 11 bases sitting between them. The CDR3 region is CASGQPGTEAFF. The CDR3 DNA reads TGTGCCAGCGGTCAACCGGGCACTGAAGCTTTCTTT.

This clonotype was observed at least ten times. The V call is TRBV7-3, the J call TRBJ2-1; TRBD2 matches 8 bases. The CDR3 loop spans 16 amino acids. V dropped 5 bases and J dropped 7; count of bases not matched to a gene: 13. Germline V CDR1 and CDR2: SGHTA, FQGTGA. CDR3 nucleotides: TGTGCCAGCAGCAAAAAGGGGACTAGAACGGGGAATGAGCAGTTCTTC. Protein sequence: CASSKKGTRTGNEQFF.

This clonotype appeared many times. The chain employs TRBV28 and TRBJ2-1; TRBD2 agrees at 8 bases. Germline V gives CDR1 MDHEN, CDR2 SYDVKM. The CDR3 has 13 amino acids. The J segment lost 8 bases and the V segment lost 5 bases, leaving 5 bases of the junction unmatched. The CDR3 DNA follows: TGTGCCAGCAGTCTTAGCGGGAAGTATGAGCAGTTCTTC. Encoded protein: CASSLSGKYEQFF.

This chain joins TRBV27 and TRBJ1-2; weak D call: TRBD1 (5 bases). CDR3 length: 15 amino acids. Looked up from germline, CDR1 is MNHEY and CDR2 is SMNVEV (reference sequence). V gave up 1 base and J gave up 4 bases, with 13 bases separating them. In DNA, the CDR3 is TGTGCCAGCAGTTTATATCAGGGAACAACCTATGGCTACACCTTC. Translation: CASSLYQGTTYGYTF.

This rearrangement joins TRBV30 to TRBJ1-2; unclear D gene. The V end lost 5 bases, the J end lost 0 bases, and 13 bases lay between the germline ends. CDR1 is GTSNPN, CDR2 SVGIG, per germline (reference sequence). The CDR3 is 14 residues long. The CDR3 DNA follows: TGTGCCTGGGAAAACAGAGCAGCTAACTATGGCTACACCTTC. Its protein is CAWENRAANYGYTF.

In its sample, this clonotype was seen many times. This sequence joins TRBV11-1 and TRBJ2-1; D possibly uses TRBD1 or TRBD2 (5 bases each). The CDR3 totals 13 residues. The germline CDR1 and CDR2 sequences are SGHAT and FQDESV (reference sequence). Trimming removed 2 bases from V and 9 bases from J, with 11 bases in between. CDR3 loop: CASSLRIGGEQFF. The CDR3, as DNA: TGTGCCAGCAGCTTAAGGATTGGGGGTGAGCAGTTCTTC.

The gene calls are TRBV7-2 and TRBJ1-5; 8 bases agree with TRBD1. The germline gives CDR1 SGHTA, CDR2 FQGNSA. The CDR3 consists of 15 residues. With 2 bases clipped from V and 5 bases from J, the junction kept 5 bases outside the gene matches. The CDR3 reads CASSLMSGGYQPQHF. DNA for the CDR3: TGTGCCAGCAGCTTAATGTCAGGGGGCTATCAGCCCCAGCATTTT.

The rearrangement joins TRBV4-1 to TRBJ2-1, with 11 bases matching TRBD2. V shed 1 base, J shed 1 base, and the junction held 12 bases outside the gene matches. CDR3 length: 20 amino acids. Looked up from germline, CDR1 is MGHRA and CDR2 is YSYEKL. The CDR3 DNA reads as TGCGCCAGCAGCCAAGGTCCCCCCACTAGCGGGAGTACGTCCTACAATGAGCAGTTCTTC. Amino acids: CASSQGPPTSGSTSYNEQFF.

V usage is TRBV3-1 and J usage is TRBJ2-1, with a weak D call TRBD2 (7 bases). The CDR3 is 14 amino acids. From germline, CDR1 is LGHDT and CDR2 YNNKEL (reference sequence). Trimming stripped 7 bases from V and 4 bases from J, with 14 bases between. The CDR3 loop is CASTRGLAYNEQFF. The CDR3 region has the DNA TGTGCCAGCACGCGGGGGCTGGCGTACAATGAGCAGTTCTTC.